Listed below are T cell receptor beta chains from one sample, sequenced in a study of CD8+ T cells in alopecia areata. The protocol was immunoSEQ multiplex PCR, while the TCRdb copy is restricted to in-frame clones and leaves out a portion. The table includes some 200,000 clones, roughly three fifths detected once. The sequences come from CD4+ T cells sorted from blood, collected at week 4, from a patient treated with tofacitinib. Source of these receptors: a human donor with alopecia areata. CDR3s include the opening cysteine and the closing phenylalanine or tryptophan. D genes are given only for firm matches. The size of a clone is reported for some rows only, either as once, few or many, or as a class for expanded clones.

V gene	D gene	clone size	J gene	CDR3 DNA	CDR3 protein
TRBV10-3	NA	few	TRBJ2-7	TGTGCCATCAGGGCCGGGACCCTCGGGCACGAGCAGTACTTC	CAIRAGTLGHEQYF
TRBV7-2	NA	NA	TRBJ2-5	TGTGCCAGCAGCTTAGTCGGGATTGCAGAGACCCAGTACTTC	CASSLVGIAETQYF
TRBV7-7	NA	NA	TRBJ2-3	TGTGCTAGCAGCCCGACGGCTTCTAGCACAGATACGCAGTATTTT	CASSPTASSTDTQYF
TRBV6-6	NA	NA	TRBJ1-5	TGTGCCAGCAGTTACTCGACGGATTCCCAGCATTTT	CASSYSTDSQHF
TRBV30	TRBD1	few	TRBJ1-2	TGTGCCTGGAATACAGGGGGGTTGAGCTATGGCTACACCTTC	CAWNTGGLSYGYTF
TRBV13	NA	NA	TRBJ1-1	TGTGCCAGCAGCTATAACGAGGAGGCTGAAGCTTTCTTT	CASSYNEEAEAFF
TRBV9	NA	NA	TRBJ1-1	TGTGCCAGCAGCCGGGGCGGGGGCAGGGACACTGAAGCTTTCTTT	CASSRGGGRDTEAFF
TRBV4-1	TRBD1	NA	TRBJ2-5	TGCGCCAGCAGCCATTCCTGGGACAGGGGACAAGAGACCCAGTACTTC	CASSHSWDRGQETQYF
TRBV18	NA	NA	TRBJ2-5	TGTGCCAGCTCACTAGGAAGGACAGCCCGGACCCAGTACTTC	CASSLGRTARTQYF
TRBV30	NA	NA	TRBJ1-4	TGTGCCTGGACAAACAGGGCTAATGAAAAACTGTTTTTT	CAWTNRANEKLFF
TRBV4-2	NA	many	TRBJ2-2	TGTGCCAGCAGCCAAGAAGGGTGGACCGGGGAGCTGTTTTTT	CASSQEGWTGELFF
TRBV6-5	NA	NA	TRBJ2-5	TGTGCCAGCAGTTACTCTGATGATAGATGGGAGACCCAGTACTTC	CASSYSDDRWETQYF
TRBV30	TRBD1	NA	TRBJ2-7	TGTGCCTGGAGTTACGGACAGGGGAACTACGAGCAGTACTTC	CAWSYGQGNYEQYF
TRBV7-9	NA	NA	TRBJ1-5	TGTGCCAGCAGCTTGGGTCAGAACAATCAGCCCCAGCATTTT	CASSLGQNNQPQHF
TRBV29-1	NA	few	TRBJ1-1	TGCAGCGTCGAGGGGCGGAACACTGAAGCTTTCTTT	CSVEGRNTEAFF
TRBV28	TRBD1	NA	TRBJ1-1	TGTGCCAGCAGCCTCTCGACAGGGGCTGGTGGGAACACTGAAGCTTTCTTT	CASSLSTGAGGNTEAFF
TRBV30	NA	NA	TRBJ2-7	TGTGCCTGGAGTGCGGCCTACGAGCAGTACTTC	CAWSAAYEQYF
TRBV14	NA	NA	TRBJ1-6	TGTGCCAGCAGCCAAGAGGCCCCGGCCAATTCACCCCTCCACTTT	CASSQEAPANSPLHF
TRBV19	NA	few	TRBJ2-1	TGTGCCAGTAGTATAGAGTTTCCAGGTCAGGCCTTCTTC	CASSIEFPGQAFF
TRBV5-1	TRBD2	NA	TRBJ2-7	TGCGCCAGCAGCTTGGATCCTAGCGGGGGGACCGAGCAGTACTTC	CASSLDPSGGTEQYF
TRBV12-5	NA	few	TRBJ2-2	TGTGCTAGTGGTCCCCGGACCGGGGAGCTGTTTTTT	CASGPRTGELFF
TRBV29-1	NA	NA	TRBJ2-5	TGCAGCGTTGAACGGATTCTGTACCAAGAGACCCAGTACTTC	CSVERILYQETQYF
TRBV5-1	TRBD2	few	TRBJ2-2	TGCGCCAGCAGCCCTAGCGGAGTGAACACCGGGGAGCTGTTTTTT	CASSPSGVNTGELFF
TRBV28	NA	few	TRBJ1-1	TGTGCCAGCTCCGGGAGAAACACTGAAGCTTTCTTT	CASSGRNTEAFF
TRBV9	NA	NA	TRBJ2-1	TGTGCCAGCAGCCTTTCCCCCGTCCCCTACAATGAGCAGTTCTTC	CASSLSPVPYNEQFF
TRBV5-1	TRBD2	few	TRBJ2-3	TGCGCCAGCAGCTTTAAGGTCCGAACTAGCGCCCGGACGAATACGCAGTATTTT	CASSFKVRTSARTNTQYF
TRBV10-3	NA	NA	TRBJ1-2	TGTGCCATCAGGGGCAGGGAATATGGCTACACCTTC	CAIRGREYGYTF